In this sample, the clone carrying this TCR beta chain turned up many times. For ophthalmopathy patients, the Clinical Activity Score was at least 3 and the NOSPECS grade at least 4; duration was under 3 months. Trimming took 6 bases from V and 5 from J, leaving 19 bases between them. The CDR3 totals 14 residues. Germline V lookup: CDR1 DFQATT, CDR2 SNEGSKA (reference sequence). This specimen belongs to a study of T cells in Graves' hyperthyroidism and ophthalmopathy. The overall study: Before any treatment, at initial diagnosis, peripheral blood was collected.

Amplified TCR beta CDR3 regions derived from RNA transcripts. HTBI primers drove first-round RT-PCR of the TCR CDR3. MiXCR, applied by TCRdb to the multiplex PCR reads, yields one record per CDR3 protein. The repertoire holds over 400,000 distinct CDR3 sequences, over 12% seen once, with around 14% in the top ten. The sequence was obtained from a man aged 18 to 29 with Graves' ophthalmopathy. V usage is TRBV20-1 and J usage is TRBJ2-5, with no clear D. Sample: blood. CDR3 sequence: CSAQPTPLGETQYF. Here the CDR3 DNA reads TGCAGTGCCCAACCGACCCCCTTGGGGGAGACCCAGTACTTC.